The next 30 T cell receptor beta chains were all read from a single sample in a study of regulatory T cells in long-lasting Graves disease. Through Arm-PCR of CDR3 regions and iRepertoire HTBI primers, TCR beta libraries were built. TCRdb used MiXCR to reprocess the multiplex PCR reads, holding one entry per CDR3 protein. The repertoire holds about 320,000 distinct CDR3 sequences, with 18% as singletons. Time point noted: newly diagnosed GD, antithyroid drugs for less than 3 months. Extracted RNA from PBMCs served as the source of the TCR library. The specimen was peripheral blood mononuclear cells (PBMCs), collected at new diagnosis, from a patient treated with antithyroid drugs. The receptor source for this set is a female donor with Graves disease.

Concerning this clonotype: This is likely an artifact of a read error, given a far larger clone one base away. J is TRBJ2-1 and V is TRBV2; 7 bases align to TRBD2. Unmatched junction bases numbered 22, after V lost 10 bases and J lost 10 bases. CDR3 size: 16 residues. Germline V gene data show CDR1 as SNHLY and CDR2 as FYNNEI. The CDR3 here is CATPQATASGTYEQFF. The CDR3, as DNA: TGTGCCACTCCCCAGGCGACGGCTAGCGGAACCTACGAGCAGTTCTTC.

In its sample, this clonotype was seen many times. This rearrangement joins TRBV27 to TRBJ1-2, with a possible D match to TRBD1 (5 bases). The V gene's germline CDR1 is MNHEY and CDR2 SMNVEV (reference sequence). The CDR3 extends over 17 amino acids. The V and J ends lost 5 bases and 4 bases respectively, with 23 bases between them. CDR3 sequence (DNA): TGTGCCAGCAGTCTAAGTCACCCAGTTAGGGACCTCTATGGCTACACCTTC. This translates into CASSLSHPVRDLYGYTF.

This clonotype has at least ten counts. This sequence joins TRBV11-2 and TRBJ2-1; D gene uncertain. The CDR3 is 11 residues long. Between the trimmed V and J ends, which lost 4 bases and 10 bases, there was a span of 8 bases. The V gene's germline CDR1 is SGHAT and CDR2 FQNNGV. CDR3 in amino acids: CASSSWWEQFF. CDR3 bases: TGTGCCAGCAGCTCCTGGTGGGAGCAGTTCTTC.

The rearrangement links TRBV6-1 to TRBJ2-6; D ambiguous. The CDR3 totals 14 residues. CDR1 MNHNS and CDR2 SASEGT come from the germline V gene. Between the trimmed V and J ends, which lost 3 bases and 12 bases, there was a span of 15 bases. CDR3 nucleotide sequence: TGTGCCAGCAGTGAGTCGACTCCCCCTCGCGTCCTGACTTTC. This translates into CASSESTPPRVLTF.

This clonotype was observed many times. The V call is TRBV2, the J call TRBJ2-1; D possibly uses TRBD1 or TRBD2 (9 bases each). V was trimmed by 4 bases and J by 4 bases, leaving 29 bases between them. Germline CDR1 reads SNHLY; CDR2 reads FYNNEI. This CDR3 has 20 residues. Written as DNA, the CDR3 is TGTGCCAGCAGTGGACCCGGGACAGGGCGCGGGAGGGCCAGGTACAATGAGCAGTTCTTC. Translation: CASSGPGTGRGRARYNEQFF.

This clonotype was counted many times. The rearrangement links TRBV2 to TRBJ2-1, with 7 bases aligning to TRBD1. The V and J ends lost 1 base and 0 bases, in that order; junction bases with no gene match: 6. The CDR3 covers 17 residues. Germline CDR1 and CDR2: SNHLY and FYNNEI. CDR3 protein: CASSEGDSPSSYNEQFF. CDR3 DNA sequence: TGTGCCAGCAGTGAAGGGGACAGCCCGAGCTCCTACAATGAGCAGTTCTTC.

The CDR3 region has the DNA TGTGCCAGCAGTAATAGCGGGAGCCTCTACGAGCAGTACTTC. This gives the protein CASSNSGSLYEQYF. The chain joins TRBV5-4 to TRBJ2-7, with TRBD2 matching over 9 bases. From germline, CDR1 is SGHNT and CDR2 YYREEE (reference sequence). V lost 5 bases and J lost 3; bases outside the gene matches: 6. The CDR3 is 14 amino acids.

In its sample, this clonotype was seen many times. A junction boundary mismatches the germline segment, possibly from a read error. The V and J genes are TRBV5-1 and TRBJ2-3, with 8 bases that match TRBD2. This CDR3 is 17 amino acids long. CDR1 is SGHRS and CDR2 is YFSETQ in the germline V gene. The DNA for the CDR3 is TGTGCCAGCAGCTCAAATTGGGAGCGGGAGTGGGCAGATACGCAGTATTTT. It yields the protein CASSSNWEREWADTQYF.

This clonotype has just a few counts. The chain employs TRBV7-9 and TRBJ2-2; 13 bases map to TRBD2. The trim removed 5 bases at V and 5 bases at J, leaving 17 bases unmatched. The CDR3 runs 20 residues. Germline assignment: CDR1 SEHNR and CDR2 FQNEAQ (reference sequence). This chain's CDR3 is CASSLGGLAGEPGRTGELFF. The CDR3 DNA reads TGTGCCAGCAGCCTAGGAGGACTAGCGGGAGAACCGGGTAGGACCGGGGAGCTGTTTTTT. Using reference TRBV7-9 and TRBJ2-2 for the parts outside the CDR3, the full variable domain is DTGVSQNPRHKITKRGQNVTFRCDPISEHNRLYWYRQTLGQGPEFLTYFQNEAQLEKSRLLSDRFSAERPKGSFSTLEIQRTEQGDSAMYLCASSLGGLAGEPGRTGELFFGEGSRLTVL.

This clonotype was recorded at least ten times. The genes are TRBV12-3 or TRBV12-4 and TRBJ2-7; TRBD2 matches at 11 bases. V was clipped by 0 bases and J by 2 bases; unmatched bases: 3. This CDR3 contains 16 residues. CDR3 sequence: CASSLALAGAPYEQYF. CDR3 DNA sequence: TGTGCCAGCAGTTTAGCACTAGCGGGAGCCCCCTACGAGCAGTACTTC.

Ten or more counts support this clonotype. The chain employs TRBV20-1 and TRBJ2-1; 8 positions agree with TRBD2. The trim removed 0 bases at V and 8 bases at J, leaving 9 bases unmatched. Per germline, CDR1 DFQATT and CDR2 SNEGSKA (reference sequence). There are 15 residues in the CDR3. This chain's CDR3 is CSARDMREDLDEQFF. In DNA form, the CDR3 reads TGCAGTGCTAGAGATATGCGGGAGGACTTAGATGAGCAGTTCTTC.

At least ten counts were recorded for this clonotype. A read error may account for a junction end that differs from germline. The chain uses TRBV7-8 and TRBJ1-1, with D unclear. Germline CDR1 SGHVS, CDR2 FQNEAQ. This CDR3 region has 14 residues. The CDR3 here is CASSLARENTEAFF. The CDR3 nucleotides are TGTGCCAGCAGCCTAGCTCGGGAGAACACTGAAGCTTTCTTT.

Details on this clonotype: A much bigger clone sits one base away, suggesting this may be a read error. This chain joins TRBV12-3 or TRBV12-4 and TRBJ2-7; D call uncertain. The CDR3 is 13 residues long. Trimming stripped 3 bases from V and 5 bases from J, with 11 bases between. CDR3 DNA: TGTGCCAGCAGTTTGGAAGCATTCGACGAGCAGTACTTC. Translation: CASSLEAFDEQYF.

In this sample, this clonotype turned up many times. In nucleotides, the CDR3 is TGTGCCACCAGCACCCGGACCCAGGGGATCGGCATTCAGTACTTC. Protein sequence: CATSTRTQGIGIQYF. The chain has TRBV15 and TRBJ2-4, with D possibly matching TRBD1 (6 bases). V lost 4 bases and J lost 9, with 19 bases in between. The CDR3 is 15 residues long. From germline, CDR1 is LNHNV and CDR2 YYDKDF (reference sequence).

Concerning this clonotype: Given a much more abundant clone one base away, this may be a read error. This chain connects TRBV7-2 to TRBJ2-1; 7 nucleotides match TRBD2. The CDR3 extends over 17 amino acids. V gave up 8 bases and J gave up 7 bases; unmatched junction bases: 20. Per the germline V gene, CDR1 is SGHTA and CDR2 is FQGNSA. The CDR3 bases are TGTGCCAGCGACTCTCAAGAACTAGCGAGATGGCGGAATGAGCAGTTCTTC. It yields the protein CASDSQELARWRNEQFF.

This clonotype was seen many times. The chain employs TRBV11-2 and TRBJ2-1; D possibly corresponds to TRBD2 (5 bases). CDR3 length: 15 residues. Per the germline V gene, CDR1 is SGHAT and CDR2 is FQNNGV. The V gene lost 0 bases and the J gene lost 7 bases, with 13 bases spanning the gap. The CDR3 bases are TGTGCCAGCAGCTTAGATCGGGGTACATCGAATGAGCAGTTCTTC. Amino acid sequence: CASSLDRGTSNEQFF.

This clonotype was counted many times. The chain recombines TRBV12-3 or TRBV12-4 with TRBJ1-1, with TRBD1 matching 9 bases. V shed 5 bases and J 4 bases; nucleotides not matched to a gene: 2. This CDR3 is built from 13 residues. CDR3 amino acids: CASSQQGATEAFF. The CDR3, as DNA: TGTGCCAGCAGTCAACAGGGGGCCACTGAAGCTTTCTTT.

This clonotype has at least ten counts. The J gene is TRBJ2-2, the V gene TRBV29-1; 7 bases map to TRBD2. The CDR3 loop spans 14 amino acids. The trim removed 4 bases at V and 2 bases at J, leaving 4 bases unmatched. Germline lookup yields CDR1 SQVTM and CDR2 ANQGSEA. In DNA form, the CDR3 reads TGCAGCGTTGGGAGCGGGACTAACACCGGGGAGCTGTTTTTT. This translates into CSVGSGTNTGELFF.

J is TRBJ2-1 and V is TRBV2; weak D call: TRBD1 (5 bases). The germline gives CDR1 SNHLY, CDR2 FYNNEI. The CDR3 has 14 residues. The V end lost 6 bases, the J end lost 5 bases, and 14 bases lay between the germline ends. CDR3 amino acids: CASSPQGKHNEQFF. In nucleotides, the CDR3 is TGTGCCAGCAGCCCTCAGGGAAAGCACAATGAGCAGTTCTTC.

As concerns this clonotype: A read error is possible here, since a much larger clone lies one base away. The chain carries TRBV13 and TRBJ2-7; a weak D match, TRBD1 (6 bases). The CDR3 loop spans 15 amino acids. V gave up 4 bases and J gave up 0 bases, with 13 bases separating them. Germline CDR1 reads PRHDT; CDR2 reads FYEKMQ (reference sequence). CDR3 region: CASSSGHSDSYEQYF. CDR3 DNA sequence: TGTGCCAGCAGCTCGGGACACAGCGACTCCTACGAGCAGTACTTC.

This chain uses TRBV12-3 or TRBV12-4 with TRBJ1-1; TRBD1 matches 9 bases. With 7 bases clipped from V and 5 bases from J, the junction kept 8 bases outside the gene matches. The CDR3 sequence is 14 residues long. CDR3: CASTLGQGRTEAFF. The CDR3 region has the DNA TGTGCCAGCACTCTCGGACAGGGGAGGACTGAAGCTTTCTTT.

The table lists this clonotype with many counts. The rearrangement uses TRBV7-9 and TRBJ2-6; D gene ambiguous. V lost 1 base, J lost 4 bases, and 14 bases lay in between. The CDR3 extends over 17 amino acids. Germline CDR1 and CDR2: SEHNR and FQNEAQ (reference sequence). CDR3 nucleotide sequence: TGTGCCAGCAGCTTAGAATGGGGAAATGGGGGGGCCAACGTCCTGACTTTC. Protein product: CASSLEWGNGGANVLTF. Variable domain in full (rest from reference TRBV7-9 and TRBJ2-6): DTGVSQNPRHKITKRGQNVTFRCDPISEHNRLYWYRQTLGQGPEFLTYFQNEAQLEKSRLLSDRFSAERPKGSFSTLEIQRTEQGDSAMYLCASSLEWGNGGANVLTFGAGSRLTVL.

This clonotype occurred many times. The chain joins TRBV5-1 to TRBJ1-6; TRBD1 matches 7 bases. Trimming took 0 bases from V and 7 from J; bases not matched to a gene: 4. The germline V gene has CDR1 SGHRS and CDR2 YFSETQ. The CDR3 is made up of 15 amino acids. CDR3 sequence (DNA): TGCGCCAGCAGCTTGGGGGGGACAGAGAATTCACCCCTCCACTTT. Its translation is CASSLGGTENSPLHF.

The V and J genes are TRBV19 and TRBJ2-1; D perhaps matches TRBD1 (6 bases). Per germline, CDR1 LNHDA and CDR2 SQIVND (reference sequence). Trimming removed 11 bases at V and 10 bases at J, with 24 bases between. The CDR3 is made up of 14 amino acids. CDR3 DNA: TGTGCCGGCGTGACCGGCAGGGGTATTTACGAGCAGTTCTTC. Encoded protein: CAGVTGRGIYEQFF.

As regards this clonotype: A far bigger clonotype differs at one base, so this is likely a read error. This chain links TRBV18 with TRBJ2-1; D remains unclear. Deletions cut 0 bases from V and 10 bases from J, with 10 bases between. The CDR3 has 13 amino acids. From germline, CDR1 is KGHSH and CDR2 LQKENI. The CDR3 reads CASSPPALREQFF. In DNA, the CDR3 is TGTGCCAGCTCACCACCGGCGTTGCGAGAGCAGTTCTTC.

Turning to this clonotype: A much larger clone lies a single base off, so this may be a read error. The chain recombines TRBV9 with TRBJ2-1, with a weak D call TRBD2 (6 bases). Germline lookup yields CDR1 SGDLS and CDR2 YYNGEE. The CDR3 has 13 amino acids. CDR3 loop: CTSSSSGDNEQFF. The CDR3 DNA reads TGTACCAGCAGCTCCTCGGGGGACAATGAGCAGTTCTTC.

This clonotype has ten or more counts. This chain connects TRBV2 to TRBJ2-1, with 9 bases matching TRBD2. The J segment lost 1 base and the V segment lost 7 bases, leaving 11 bases of the junction unmatched. Germline assignment: CDR1 SNHLY and CDR2 FYNNEI. The CDR3 loop spans 17 amino acids. CDR3: CASIPTPSGGSYNEQFF. CDR3 nucleotides: TGTGCCAGCATTCCGACCCCCAGCGGGGGGTCCTACAATGAGCAGTTCTTC.

This clonotype has at least ten counts. CDR3 nucleotide sequence: TGTGCTAGTAGCCGAGCCTACGAGCAGTACTTC. Translating gives CASSRAYEQYF. The chain joins TRBV12-5 to TRBJ2-7; D remains unclear. V was shortened by 8 bases and J by 2 bases, with 7 bases between the two germline ends. Germline V CDR1 and CDR2: LGHNT, FRNRAP. The CDR3 length is 11 residues.

This clonotype was seen repeatedly, ten times or more. The chain employs TRBV30 and TRBJ2-3; 11 bases agree with TRBD1. This CDR3 is 15 amino acids long. CDR1 is GTSNPN and CDR2 is SVGIG in the germline V gene (reference sequence). V shed 4 bases, J shed 6 bases, and the junction held 9 bases outside the gene matches. The CDR3 bases are TGTGCCTGGAATCCTGGACAGGGGGCGTCGGATACGCAGTATTTT. Translated: CAWNPGQGASDTQYF. The full variable domain, with the rest looked up from reference TRBV30 and TRBJ2-3, is SQTIHQWPATLVQPVGSPLSLECTVEGTSNPNLYWYRQAAGRGLQLLFYSVGIGQISSEVPQNLSASRPQDRQFILSSKKLLLSDSGFYLCAWNPGQGASDTQYFGPGTRLTVL.

This clonotype was detected a few times. This sequence joins TRBV6-1 and TRBJ1-1, with D unclear. There are 11 residues in the CDR3. Germline V gene sequence: CDR1 MNHNS, CDR2 SASEGT. The germline V and J ends were trimmed by 9 bases and 1 base, with 6 bases remaining between them. The CDR3, as DNA: TGTGCCAGTGGGAAGAACACTGAAGCTTTCTTT. Protein sequence: CASGKNTEAFF.